This TCR beta chain came from a study of blood T cell repertoires in COVID-19. In the study overall: The samples span acute and convalescent COVID-19 from the United States, Italy and Spain. PBMCs, B-cell-depleted T cells, or T cells were the source of the cDNA or gDNA that made up the material.

Authors' analysis steps: How many nucleated cells were present was estimated from reference gene primer amplification. Assay: immunoSEQ multiplex PCR; the TCRdb copy retains only in-frame clones and omits some. The V and J calls and the clone size are those of that table, but D and trimming were determined from the DNA. Of roughly 130,000 clones listed, about 87% are singletons. In this sample, this clone turned up once. The CDR3 has 13 amino acids. Germline V CDR1 and CDR2: MNHNS, SASEGT. Trimming took 3 bases from V and 4 from J, leaving 10 bases between them. The rearrangement uses TRBV6-1 and TRBJ2-7; TRBD1 is a possible D gene (6 bases). This TCR came from an older woman with acute or convalescent COVID-19. Sequencing was performed on peripheral blood. The CDR3 here is CASSDTGKYEQYF. The DNA of the CDR3 is TGTGCCAGCAGTGACACAGGGAAGTACGAGCAGTACTTC.